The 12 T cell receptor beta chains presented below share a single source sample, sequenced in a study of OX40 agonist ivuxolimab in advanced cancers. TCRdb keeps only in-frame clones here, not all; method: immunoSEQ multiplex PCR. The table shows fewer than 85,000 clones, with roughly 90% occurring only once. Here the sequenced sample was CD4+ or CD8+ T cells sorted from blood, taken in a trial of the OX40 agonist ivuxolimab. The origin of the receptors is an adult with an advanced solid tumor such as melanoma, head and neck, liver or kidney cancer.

In DNA, the CDR3 is TGTGCCAGCAGCTGGGGGACAGCGAACACTGAAGCTTTCTTT. Residues: CASSWGTANTEAFF. This chain joins TRBV5-8 and TRBJ1-1; 7 bases are shared with TRBD1. The V gene's germline CDR1 is SGHTS and CDR2 YDEGEE. This CDR3 is built from 14 residues. Losses at the gene ends were 3 bases for V and 1 base for J; bases not matched to a gene: 3.

In DNA form, the CDR3 reads TGTGCCAGCAGCTTAGTCCGGGGCAGCTCCTACGAGCAGTACTTC. Its translation: CASSLVRGSSYEQYF. The chain has TRBV7-2 and TRBJ2-7, with D possibly called TRBD1 or TRBD2 (5 bases each). Per germline, CDR1 SGHTA and CDR2 FQGNSA. V lost 1 base and J lost 0, with 10 bases in between. The CDR3 spans 15 residues.

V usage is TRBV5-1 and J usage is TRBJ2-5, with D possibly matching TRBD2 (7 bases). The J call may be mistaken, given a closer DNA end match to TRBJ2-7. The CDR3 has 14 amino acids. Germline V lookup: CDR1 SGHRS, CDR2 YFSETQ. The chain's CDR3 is CASSPGGGGYEQYF. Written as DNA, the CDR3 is TGCGCCAGCAGCCCCGGGGGAGGGGGCTACGAGCAGTACTTC.

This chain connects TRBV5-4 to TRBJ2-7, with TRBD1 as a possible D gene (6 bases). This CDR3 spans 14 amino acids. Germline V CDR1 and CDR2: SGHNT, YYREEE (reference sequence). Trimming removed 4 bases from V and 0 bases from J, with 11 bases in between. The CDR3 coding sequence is TGTGCCAGCAGCCAACCGGACAGCTCCTACGAGCAGTACTTC. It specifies CASSQPDSSYEQYF.

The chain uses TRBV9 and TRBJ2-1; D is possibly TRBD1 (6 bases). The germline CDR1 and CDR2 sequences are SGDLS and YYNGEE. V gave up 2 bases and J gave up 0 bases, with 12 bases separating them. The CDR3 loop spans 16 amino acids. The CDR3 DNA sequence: TGTGCCAGCAGCGTTGGACAGCCGAGCTCCTACAATGAGCAGTTCTTC. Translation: CASSVGQPSSYNEQFF. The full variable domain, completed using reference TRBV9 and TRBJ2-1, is DSGVTQTPKHLITATGQRVTLRCSPRSGDLSVYWYQQSLDQGLQFLIQYYNGEERAKGNILERFSAQQFPDLHSELNLSSLELGDSALYFCASSVGQPSSYNEQFFGPGTRLTVL.

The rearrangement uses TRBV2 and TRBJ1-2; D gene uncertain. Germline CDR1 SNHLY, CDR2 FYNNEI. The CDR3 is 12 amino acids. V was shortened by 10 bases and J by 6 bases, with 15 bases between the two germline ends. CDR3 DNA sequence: TGTGCCAACCTTGGGATTAGGGATGGCTACACCTTC. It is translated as CANLGIRDGYTF.

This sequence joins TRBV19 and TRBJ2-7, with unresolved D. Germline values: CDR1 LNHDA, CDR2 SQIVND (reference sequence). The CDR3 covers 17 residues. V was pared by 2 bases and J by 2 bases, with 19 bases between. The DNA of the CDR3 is TGTGCCAGTAGTATACAAGGTGGCAGGCAAACCGCCTACGAGCAGTACTTC. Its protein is CASSIQGGRQTAYEQYF.

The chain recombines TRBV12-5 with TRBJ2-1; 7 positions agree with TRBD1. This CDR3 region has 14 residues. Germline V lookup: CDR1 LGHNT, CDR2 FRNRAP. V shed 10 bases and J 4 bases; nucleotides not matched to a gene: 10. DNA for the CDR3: TGTGCTAATTCCCAGGGGGACATTTACAATGAGCAGTTCTTC. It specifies CANSQGDIYNEQFF. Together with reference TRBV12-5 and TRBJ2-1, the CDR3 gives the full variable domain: DARVTQTPRHKVTEMGQEVTMRCQPILGHNTVFWYRQTMMQGLELLAYFRNRAPLDDSGMPKDRFSAEMPDATLATLKIQPSEPRDSAVYFCANSQGDIYNEQFFGPGTRLTVL.

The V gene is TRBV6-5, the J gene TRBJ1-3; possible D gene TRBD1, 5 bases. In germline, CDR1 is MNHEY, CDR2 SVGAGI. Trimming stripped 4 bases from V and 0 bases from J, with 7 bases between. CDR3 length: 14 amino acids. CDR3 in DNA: TGTGCCAGCAGTTTGACAGACTCTGGAAACACCATATATTTT. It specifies CASSLTDSGNTIYF.

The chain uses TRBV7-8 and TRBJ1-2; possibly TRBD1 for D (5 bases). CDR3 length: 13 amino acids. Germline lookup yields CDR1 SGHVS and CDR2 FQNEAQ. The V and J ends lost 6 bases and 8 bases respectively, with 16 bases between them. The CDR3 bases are TGTGCCAGCAGTTACCACCAGGGATACGGCTACACCTTC. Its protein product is CASSYHQGYGYTF.

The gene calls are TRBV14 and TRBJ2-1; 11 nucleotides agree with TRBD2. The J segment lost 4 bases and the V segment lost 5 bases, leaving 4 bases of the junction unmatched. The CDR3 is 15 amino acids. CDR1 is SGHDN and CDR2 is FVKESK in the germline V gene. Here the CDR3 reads CASSKGLAAYNEQFF. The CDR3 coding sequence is TGTGCCAGCAGCAAGGGACTAGCGGCTTACAATGAGCAGTTCTTC.

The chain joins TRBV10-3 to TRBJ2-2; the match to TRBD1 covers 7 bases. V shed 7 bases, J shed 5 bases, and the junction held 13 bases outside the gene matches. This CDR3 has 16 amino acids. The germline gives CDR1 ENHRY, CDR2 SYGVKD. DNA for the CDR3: TGTGCCATCACCGAGGGGGCCTCAGGGGCGACCGGGGAGCTGTTTTTT. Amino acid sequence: CAITEGASGATGELFF.